This T cell receptor (beta chain) appears in the sequencing data of a study of CD8+CD57+ T cells in acquired aplastic anemia. Overall study context: Sorting CD4+ and CD8+ cells gave DNA averaging 3.2 ug.

For CDR3 and TCR beta VDJ profiling, genomic DNA was the template used. TCRdb re-analysed the reads in MiXCR, keeping a single row per CDR3 protein. The sample holds around 180,000 distinct CDR3 sequences, about three fifths seen once. Points from the study as a whole: CD8+ Simpson's diversity showed no significant patient-control difference.

With respect to this clonotype: Its antigen is undetermined.

Sequencing was done on a sample of sorted CD4+, CD8+, or CD8+CD57+ T cells (not recorded which) from PBMCs. This TCR was recovered from a human donor in good health.

This chain's CDR3 is CASTWKSGNTIYF. The CDR3 region has the DNA TGTGCCAGCACCTGGAAGTCTGGAAACACCATATATTTT. V and J are TRBV7-9 and TRBJ1-3; no firm D call. Germline assignment: CDR1 SEHNR and CDR2 FQNEAQ (reference sequence). CDR3 length: 13 amino acids. Trimming removed 7 bases from V and 1 base from J, with 8 bases in between.